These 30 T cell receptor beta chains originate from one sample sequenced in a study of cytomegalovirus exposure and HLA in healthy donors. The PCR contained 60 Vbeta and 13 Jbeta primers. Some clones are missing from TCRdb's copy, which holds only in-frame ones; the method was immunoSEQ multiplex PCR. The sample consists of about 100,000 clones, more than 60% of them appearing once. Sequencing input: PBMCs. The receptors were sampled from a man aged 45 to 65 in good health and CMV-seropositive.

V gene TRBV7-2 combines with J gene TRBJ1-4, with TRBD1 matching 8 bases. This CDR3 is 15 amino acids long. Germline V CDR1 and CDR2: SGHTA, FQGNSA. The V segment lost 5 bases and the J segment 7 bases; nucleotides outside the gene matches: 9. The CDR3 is CASSTRTGFGEKLFF. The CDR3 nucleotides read TGTGCCAGCAGCACCCGGACAGGGTTCGGTGAAAAACTGTTTTTT.

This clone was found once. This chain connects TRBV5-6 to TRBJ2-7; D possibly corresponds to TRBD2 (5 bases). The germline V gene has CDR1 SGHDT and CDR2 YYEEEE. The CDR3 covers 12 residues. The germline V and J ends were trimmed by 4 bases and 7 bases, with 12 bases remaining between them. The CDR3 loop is CASSQLPGEQYF. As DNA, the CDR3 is TGTGCCAGCAGCCAGCTCCCGGGGGAGCAGTACTTC. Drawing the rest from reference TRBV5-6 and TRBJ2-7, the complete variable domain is DAGVTQSPTHLIKTRGQQVTLRCSPKSGHDTVSWYQQALGQGPQFIFQYYEEEERQRGNFPDRFSGHQFPNYSSELNVNALLLGDSALYLCASSQLPGEQYFGPGTRLTVT.

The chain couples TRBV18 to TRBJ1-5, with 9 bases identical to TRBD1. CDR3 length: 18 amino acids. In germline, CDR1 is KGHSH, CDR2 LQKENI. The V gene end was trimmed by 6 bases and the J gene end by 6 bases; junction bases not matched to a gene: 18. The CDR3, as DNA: TGTGCCAGCTCCTCCCTCGGGACAGGGCACCCATTGGGTCAGCCCCAGCATTTT. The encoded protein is CASSSLGTGHPLGQPQHF.

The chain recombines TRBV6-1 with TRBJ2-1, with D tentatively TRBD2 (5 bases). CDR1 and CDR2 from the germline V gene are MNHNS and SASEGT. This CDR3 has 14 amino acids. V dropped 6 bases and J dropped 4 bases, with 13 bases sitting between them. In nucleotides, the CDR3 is TGTGCCAGCAGCTCGACACGGGAATACAATGAGCAGTTCTTC. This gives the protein CASSSTREYNEQFF.

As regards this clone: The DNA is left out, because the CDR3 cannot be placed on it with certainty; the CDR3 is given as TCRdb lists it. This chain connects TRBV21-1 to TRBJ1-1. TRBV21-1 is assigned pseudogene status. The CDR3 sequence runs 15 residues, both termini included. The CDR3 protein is CATVGRGARNTEAFF.

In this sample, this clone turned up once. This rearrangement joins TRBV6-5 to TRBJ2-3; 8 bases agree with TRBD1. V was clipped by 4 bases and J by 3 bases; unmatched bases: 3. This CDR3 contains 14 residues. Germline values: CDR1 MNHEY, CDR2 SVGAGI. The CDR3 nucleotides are TGTGCCAGCAGTTTTGACAGGGGAACAGATACGCAGTATTTT. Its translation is CASSFDRGTDTQYF.

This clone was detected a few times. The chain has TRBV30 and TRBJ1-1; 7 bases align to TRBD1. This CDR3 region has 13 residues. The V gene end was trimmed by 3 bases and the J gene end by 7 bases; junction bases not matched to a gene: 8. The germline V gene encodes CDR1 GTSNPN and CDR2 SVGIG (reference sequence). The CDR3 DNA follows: TGTGCCTGGAGCGAAGGGACAGTAGGTGAAGCTTTCTTT. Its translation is CAWSEGTVGEAFF.

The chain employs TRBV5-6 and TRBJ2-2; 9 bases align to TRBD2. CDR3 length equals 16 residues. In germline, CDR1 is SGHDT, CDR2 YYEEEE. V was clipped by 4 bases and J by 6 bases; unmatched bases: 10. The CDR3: CASSKGPVAGAGELFF. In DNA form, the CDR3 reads TGTGCCAGCAGCAAAGGCCCTGTAGCGGGGGCCGGGGAGCTGTTTTTT.

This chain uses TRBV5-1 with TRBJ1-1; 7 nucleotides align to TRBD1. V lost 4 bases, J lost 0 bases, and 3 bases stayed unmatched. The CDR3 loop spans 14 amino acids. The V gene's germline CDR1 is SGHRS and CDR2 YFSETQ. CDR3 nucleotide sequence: TGCGCCAGCAGCCGCGACAGGGTGAACACTGAAGCTTTCTTT. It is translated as CASSRDRVNTEAFF.

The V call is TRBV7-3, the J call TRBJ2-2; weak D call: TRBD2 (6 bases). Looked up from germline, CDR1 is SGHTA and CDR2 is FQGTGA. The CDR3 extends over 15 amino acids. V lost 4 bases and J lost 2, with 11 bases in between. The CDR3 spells CASSSDGGNTGELFF. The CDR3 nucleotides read TGTGCCAGCAGCTCGGACGGGGGAAACACCGGGGAGCTGTTTTTT.

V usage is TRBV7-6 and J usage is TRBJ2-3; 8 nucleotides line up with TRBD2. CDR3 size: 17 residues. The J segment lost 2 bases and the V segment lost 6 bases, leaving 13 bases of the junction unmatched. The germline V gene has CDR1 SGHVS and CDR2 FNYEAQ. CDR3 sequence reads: CASSLPRGGGTTDTQYF. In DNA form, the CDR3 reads TGTGCCAGCAGTCTCCCACGGGGGGGTGGGACCACAGATACGCAGTATTTT.

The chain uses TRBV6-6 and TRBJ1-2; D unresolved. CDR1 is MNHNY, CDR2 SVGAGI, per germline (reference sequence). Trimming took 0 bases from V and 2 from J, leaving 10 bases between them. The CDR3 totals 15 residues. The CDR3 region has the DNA TGTGCCAGCAGTTACTCGATCGCGGCAAACTATGGCTACACCTTC. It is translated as CASSYSIAANYGYTF.

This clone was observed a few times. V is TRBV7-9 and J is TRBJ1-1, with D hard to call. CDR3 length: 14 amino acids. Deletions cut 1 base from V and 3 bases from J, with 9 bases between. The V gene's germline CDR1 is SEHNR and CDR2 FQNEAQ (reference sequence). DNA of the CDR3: TGTGCCAGCAGCTTAGGCGGGGAATACACTGAAGCTTTCTTT. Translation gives CASSLGGEYTEAFF.

CDR3 DNA sequence: TGTGCCAGCAGCTCCGGGACTAGCGGGGGAGGTTGGGAGACCCAGTACTTC. This codes for CASSSGTSGGGWETQYF. This chain links TRBV11-3 with TRBJ2-5, with 14 bases fitting TRBD2. After removal of 4 bases from V and 5 bases from J, the junction contained 9 bases not matched to a gene. The germline CDR1 and CDR2 sequences are SGHNT and YENEEA. This CDR3 has 17 amino acids. Complete variable domain (other parts from reference TRBV11-3 and TRBJ2-5): EAGVVQSPRYKIIEKKQPVAFWCNPISGHNTLYWYLQNLGQGPELLIRYENEEAVDDSQLPKDRFSAERLKGVDSTLKIQPAELGDSAVYLCASSSGTSGGGWETQYFGPGTRLLVL.

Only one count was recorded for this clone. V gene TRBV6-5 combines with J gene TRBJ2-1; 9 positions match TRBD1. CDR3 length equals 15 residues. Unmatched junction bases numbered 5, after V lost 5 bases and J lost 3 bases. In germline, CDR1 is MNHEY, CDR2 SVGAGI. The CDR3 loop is CASSAGQGNYNEQFF. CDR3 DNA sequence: TGTGCCAGCAGTGCCGGACAGGGGAACTACAATGAGCAGTTCTTC.

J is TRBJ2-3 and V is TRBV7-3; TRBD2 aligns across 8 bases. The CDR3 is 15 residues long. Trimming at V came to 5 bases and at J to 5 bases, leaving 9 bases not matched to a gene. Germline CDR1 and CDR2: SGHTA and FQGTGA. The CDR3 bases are TGTGCCAGCAGCGTAGCCGGGGGGGCCGGAGATACGCAGTATTTT. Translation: CASSVAGGAGDTQYF. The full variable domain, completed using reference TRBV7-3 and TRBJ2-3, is GAGVSQTPSNKVTEKGKYVELRCDPISGHTALYWYRQSLGQGPEFLIYFQGTGAADDSGLPNDRFFAVRPEGSVSTLKIQRTERGDSAVYLCASSVAGGAGDTQYFGPGTRLTVL.

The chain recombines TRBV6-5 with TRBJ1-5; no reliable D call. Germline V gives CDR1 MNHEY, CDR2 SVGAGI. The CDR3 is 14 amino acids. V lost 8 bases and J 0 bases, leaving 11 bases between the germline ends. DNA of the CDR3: TGTGCCAGCGCGGCCGACCTTAGCAATCAGCCCCAGCATTTT. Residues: CASAADLSNQPQHF.

The chain's CDR3 is CASSVGRGYGETQYF. The CDR3 DNA is TGTGCCAGCAGCGTAGGGCGCGGGTACGGGGAGACCCAGTACTTC. This rearrangement joins TRBV9 to TRBJ2-5, with D possibly being TRBD2 (5 bases). V lost 0 bases and J lost 5, with 14 bases in between. CDR1 is SGDLS, CDR2 YYNGEE, per germline. This CDR3 comprises 15 residues.

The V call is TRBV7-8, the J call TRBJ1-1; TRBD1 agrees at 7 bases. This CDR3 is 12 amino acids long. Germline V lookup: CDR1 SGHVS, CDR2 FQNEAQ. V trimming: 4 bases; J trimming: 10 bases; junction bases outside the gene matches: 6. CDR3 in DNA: TGTGCCAGCAGCTCCACAGGGGTTGGAGCTTTCTTT. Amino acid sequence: CASSSTGVGAFF. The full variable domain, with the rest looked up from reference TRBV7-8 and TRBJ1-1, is GAGVSQSPRYKVAKRGQDVALRCDPISGHVSLFWYQQALGQGPEFLTYFQNEAQLDKSGLPSDRFFAERPEGSVSTLKIQRTQQEDSAVYLCASSSTGVGAFFGQGTRLTVV.

CDR3 DNA: TGCGCCAGCAGCCAAGGCACAGGGTCTGGAAACACCATATATTTT. This encodes CASSQGTGSGNTIYF. V is TRBV4-1 and J is TRBJ1-3; D might be TRBD1 (6 bases). This CDR3 region has 15 residues. V lost 1 base and J lost 1, with 8 bases in between. Germline loops: CDR1 MGHRA, CDR2 YSYEKL.

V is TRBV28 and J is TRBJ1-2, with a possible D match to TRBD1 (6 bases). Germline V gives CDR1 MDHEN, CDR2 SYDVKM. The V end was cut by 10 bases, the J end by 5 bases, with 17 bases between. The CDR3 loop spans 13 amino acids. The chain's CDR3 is CATNLGAAYGYTF. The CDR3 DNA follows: TGTGCCACCAACTTGGGGGCAGCATATGGCTACACCTTC.

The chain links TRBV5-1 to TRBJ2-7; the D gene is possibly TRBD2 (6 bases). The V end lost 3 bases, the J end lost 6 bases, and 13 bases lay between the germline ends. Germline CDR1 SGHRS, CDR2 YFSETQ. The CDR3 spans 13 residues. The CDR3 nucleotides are TGCGCCAGCAGCTGGTCCGGGGGTTTCGAGCAGTACTTC. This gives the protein CASSWSGGFEQYF.

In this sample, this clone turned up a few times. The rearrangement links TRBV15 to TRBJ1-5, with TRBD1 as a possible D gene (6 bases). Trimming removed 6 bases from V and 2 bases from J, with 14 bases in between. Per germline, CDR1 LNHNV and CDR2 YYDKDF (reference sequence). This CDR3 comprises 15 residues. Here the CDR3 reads CATRTDRPGNQPQHF. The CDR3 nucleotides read TGTGCCACCAGAACCGACAGGCCAGGCAATCAGCCCCAGCATTTT.

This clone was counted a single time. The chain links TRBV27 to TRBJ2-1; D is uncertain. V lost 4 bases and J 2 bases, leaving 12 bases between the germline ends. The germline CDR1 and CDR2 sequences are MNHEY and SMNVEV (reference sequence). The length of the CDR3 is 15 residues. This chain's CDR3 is CASSYRTNPYNEQFF. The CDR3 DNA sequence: TGTGCCAGCAGTTACCGAACTAATCCCTACAATGAGCAGTTCTTC.

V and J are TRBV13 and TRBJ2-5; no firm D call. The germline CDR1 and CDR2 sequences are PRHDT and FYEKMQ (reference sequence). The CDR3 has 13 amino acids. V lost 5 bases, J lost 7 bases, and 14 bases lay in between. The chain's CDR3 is CASSEERMATQYF. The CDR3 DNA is TGTGCCAGCAGCGAAGAGCGAATGGCGACCCAGTACTTC. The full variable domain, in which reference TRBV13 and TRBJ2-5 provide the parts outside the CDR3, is AAGVIQSPRHLIKEKRETATLKCYPIPRHDTVYWYQQGPGQDPQFLISFYEKMQSDKGSIPDRFSAQQFSDYHSELNMSSLELGDSALYFCASSEERMATQYFGPGTRLLVL.

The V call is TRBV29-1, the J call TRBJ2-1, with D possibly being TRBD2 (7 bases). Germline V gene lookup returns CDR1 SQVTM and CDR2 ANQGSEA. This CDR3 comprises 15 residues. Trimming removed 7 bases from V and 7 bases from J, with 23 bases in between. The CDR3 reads CSAITTRGGLNEQFF. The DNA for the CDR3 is TGCAGCGCGATCACTACTAGGGGGGGATTAAATGAGCAGTTCTTC.

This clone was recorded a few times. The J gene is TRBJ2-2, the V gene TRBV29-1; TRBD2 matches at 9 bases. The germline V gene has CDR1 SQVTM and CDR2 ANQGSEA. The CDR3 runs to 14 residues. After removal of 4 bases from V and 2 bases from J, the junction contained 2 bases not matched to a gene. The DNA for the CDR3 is TGCAGCGTTGGAGCGGGGGGTAACACCGGGGAGCTGTTTTTT. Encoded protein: CSVGAGGNTGELFF.

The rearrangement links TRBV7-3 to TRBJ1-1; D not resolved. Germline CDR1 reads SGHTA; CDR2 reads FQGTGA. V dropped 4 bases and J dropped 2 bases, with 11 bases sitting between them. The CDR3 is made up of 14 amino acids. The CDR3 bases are TGTGCCAGCAGCTCCGGAGGGCCTAACACTGAAGCTTTCTTT. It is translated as CASSSGGPNTEAFF. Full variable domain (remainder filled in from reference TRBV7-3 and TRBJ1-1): GAGVSQTPSNKVTEKGKYVELRCDPISGHTALYWYRQSLGQGPEFLIYFQGTGAADDSGLPNDRFFAVRPEGSVSTLKIQRTERGDSAVYLCASSSGGPNTEAFFGQGTRLTVV.

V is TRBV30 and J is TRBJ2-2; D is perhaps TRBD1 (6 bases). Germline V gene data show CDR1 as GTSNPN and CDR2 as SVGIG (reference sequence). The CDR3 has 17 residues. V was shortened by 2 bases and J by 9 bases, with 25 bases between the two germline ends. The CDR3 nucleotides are TGTGCCTGGAGTCGACCAAAACAGGGTGGCGCGCGGTGGGAGCTGTTTTTT. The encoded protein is CAWSRPKQGGARWELFF.

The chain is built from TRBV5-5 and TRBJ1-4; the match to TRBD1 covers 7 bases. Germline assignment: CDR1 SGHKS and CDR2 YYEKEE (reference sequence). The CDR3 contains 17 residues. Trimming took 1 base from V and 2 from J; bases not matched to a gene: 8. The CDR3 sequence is CASSLRQVRGTNEKLFF. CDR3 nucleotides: TGTGCCAGCAGCTTGCGCCAGGTCAGGGGGACTAATGAAAAACTGTTTTTT.